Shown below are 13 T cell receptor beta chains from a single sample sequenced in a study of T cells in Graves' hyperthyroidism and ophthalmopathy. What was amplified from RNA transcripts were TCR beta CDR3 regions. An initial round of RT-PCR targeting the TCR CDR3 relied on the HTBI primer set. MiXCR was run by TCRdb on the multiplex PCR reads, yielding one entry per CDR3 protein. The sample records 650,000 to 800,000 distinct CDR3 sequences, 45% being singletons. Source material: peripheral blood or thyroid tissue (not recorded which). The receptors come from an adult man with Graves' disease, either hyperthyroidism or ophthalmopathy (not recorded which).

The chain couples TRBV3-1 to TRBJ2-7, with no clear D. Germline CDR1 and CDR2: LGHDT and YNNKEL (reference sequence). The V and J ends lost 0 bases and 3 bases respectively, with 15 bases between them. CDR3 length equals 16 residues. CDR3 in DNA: TGTGCCAGCAGCCAAGATGGTGCAGGAAGGGTCTACGAGCAGTACTTC. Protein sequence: CASSQDGAGRVYEQYF.

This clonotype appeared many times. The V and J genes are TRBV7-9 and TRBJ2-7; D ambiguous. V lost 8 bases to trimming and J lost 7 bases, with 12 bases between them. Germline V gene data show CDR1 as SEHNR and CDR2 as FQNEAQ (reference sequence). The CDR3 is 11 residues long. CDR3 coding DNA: TGTGCCAGCTCGGAGATCGGGGAGCAGTACTTC. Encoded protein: CASSEIGEQYF.

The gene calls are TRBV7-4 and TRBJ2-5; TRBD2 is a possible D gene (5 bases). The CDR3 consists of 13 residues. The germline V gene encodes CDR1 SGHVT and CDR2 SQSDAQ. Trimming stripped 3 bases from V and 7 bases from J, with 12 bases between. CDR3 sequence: CASSFEGVGTQYF. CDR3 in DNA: TGTGCCAGCAGCTTTGAGGGAGTCGGGACCCAGTACTTC.

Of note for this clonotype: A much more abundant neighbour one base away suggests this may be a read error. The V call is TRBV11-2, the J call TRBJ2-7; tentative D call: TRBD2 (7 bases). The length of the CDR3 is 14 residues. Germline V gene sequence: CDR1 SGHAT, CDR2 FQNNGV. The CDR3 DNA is TGTGCCAACAGCTTAGTCGGGGGGCTCTACGAGCAGTACTTC. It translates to CANSLVGGLYEQYF.

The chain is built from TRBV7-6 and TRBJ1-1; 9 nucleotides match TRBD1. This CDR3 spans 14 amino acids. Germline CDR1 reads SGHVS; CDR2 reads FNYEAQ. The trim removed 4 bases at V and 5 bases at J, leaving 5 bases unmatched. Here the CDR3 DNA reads TGTGCCAGCAGCTCGGACAGGGGTGAAACTGAAGCTTTCTTT. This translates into CASSSDRGETEAFF.

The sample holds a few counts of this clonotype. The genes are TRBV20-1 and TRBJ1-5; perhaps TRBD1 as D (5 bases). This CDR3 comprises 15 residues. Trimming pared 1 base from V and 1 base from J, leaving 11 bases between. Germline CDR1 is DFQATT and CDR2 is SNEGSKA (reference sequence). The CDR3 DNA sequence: TGCAGTGCTAGAGTAACGGGGGGGAGCAATCAGCCCCAGCATTTT. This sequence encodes CSARVTGGSNQPQHF.

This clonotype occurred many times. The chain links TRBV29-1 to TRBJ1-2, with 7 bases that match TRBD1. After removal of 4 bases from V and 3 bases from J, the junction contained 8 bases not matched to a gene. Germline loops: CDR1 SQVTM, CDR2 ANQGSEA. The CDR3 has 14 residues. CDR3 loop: CSVAVDRDDYGYTF. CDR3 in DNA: TGCAGCGTTGCCGTAGACAGGGACGACTATGGCTACACCTTC.

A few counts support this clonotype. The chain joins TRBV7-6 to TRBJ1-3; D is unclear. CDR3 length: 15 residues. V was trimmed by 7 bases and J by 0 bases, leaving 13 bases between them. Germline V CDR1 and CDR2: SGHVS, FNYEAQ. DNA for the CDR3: TGTGCCAGCACCCCAAATGGGTACTCTGGAAACACCATATATTTT. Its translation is CASTPNGYSGNTIYF.

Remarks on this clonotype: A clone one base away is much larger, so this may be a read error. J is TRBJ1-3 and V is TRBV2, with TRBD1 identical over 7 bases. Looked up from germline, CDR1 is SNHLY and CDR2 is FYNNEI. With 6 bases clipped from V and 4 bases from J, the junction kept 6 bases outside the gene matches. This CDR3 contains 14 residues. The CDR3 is CASREQGRGNTIYF. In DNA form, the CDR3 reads TGTGCCAGCAGGGAACAGGGGAGGGGAAACACCATATATTTT. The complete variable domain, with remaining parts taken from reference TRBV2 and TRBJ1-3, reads EPEVTQTPSHQVTQMGQEVILRCVPISNHLYFYWYRQILGQKVEFLVSFYNNEISEKSEIFDDQFSVERPDGSNFTLKIRSTKLEDSAMYFCASREQGRGNTIYFGEGSWLTVV.

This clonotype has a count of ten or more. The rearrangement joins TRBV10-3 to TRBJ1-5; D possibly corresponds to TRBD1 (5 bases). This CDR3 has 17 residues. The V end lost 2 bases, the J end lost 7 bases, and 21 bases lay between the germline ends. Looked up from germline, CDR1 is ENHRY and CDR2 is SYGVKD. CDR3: CAISETPQGMGRQPQHF. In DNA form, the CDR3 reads TGTGCCATCAGTGAGACCCCCCAGGGAATGGGTCGACAGCCCCAGCATTTT.

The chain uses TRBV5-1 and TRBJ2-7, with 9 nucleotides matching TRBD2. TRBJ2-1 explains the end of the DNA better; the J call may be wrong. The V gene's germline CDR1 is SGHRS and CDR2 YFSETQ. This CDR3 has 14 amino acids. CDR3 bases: TGCGCCAGCAGCTGGGCGGGAGGGCTGGATGAGCAGTTCTTC. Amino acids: CASSWAGGLDEQFF.

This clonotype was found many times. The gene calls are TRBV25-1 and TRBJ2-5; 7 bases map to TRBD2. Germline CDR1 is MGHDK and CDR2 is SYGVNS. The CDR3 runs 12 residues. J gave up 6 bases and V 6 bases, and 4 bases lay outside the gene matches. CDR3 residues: CASRGEGKTQYF. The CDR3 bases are TGTGCCAGCAGGGGGGAGGGGAAGACCCAGTACTTC.

This chain's CDR3 is CASSPWTGGKKLFF. The CDR3, as DNA: TGTGCCAGCAGCCCTTGGACAGGGGGGAAAAAACTGTTTTTT. J is TRBJ1-4 and V is TRBV7-6; 10 positions match TRBD1. The CDR3 has 14 residues. The germline V gene encodes CDR1 SGHVS and CDR2 FNYEAQ. The ends lost 5 bases at V and 9 bases at J; junction bases unmatched: 6.